This TCR beta chain was identified during a study of cytomegalovirus exposure and HLA in healthy donors. PCR amplification relied on 60 Vbeta primers (plus 13 Jbeta primers). The protocol was immunoSEQ multiplex PCR, while the TCRdb copy is restricted to in-frame clones and leaves out a portion. The sample holds more than 80,000 clones; 60% to 85% are singletons and the top ten take 2.5% to 3%. This clone has a single count. The CDR3 is 18 residues long. Sequences were obtained from PBMCs. The sequence was collected from a male donor in good health and CMV-seropositive. The rearrangement joins TRBV21-1 to TRBJ2-7; the table's TRBD2 call for D was not verified on the DNA. TRBV21-1 is marked as a pseudogene. CDR3 DNA: TGTGCCAGCAGCAAAGTCGGGTTTCATTGCGGGATTTACTACGAGCAGTACTTC. This translates into CASSKVGFHCGIYYEQYF.